This TCR beta chain is from a study of CD8 T cells in Susac syndrome. Through negative isolation, CD4+ and CD8+ T cells were obtained, while TEMRA cells were enriched using FACS. An amount of RNA that ranged from roughly 0.5 to 1 ug was reverse transcribed with random hexamers. TCRdb called the immunoSEQ multiplex PCR reads again in MiXCR, with one record for every CDR3 protein. The sample records 120,000 to 150,000 distinct CDR3 sequences, about 95% being singletons. The origin of this receptor is a human donor with multiple sclerosis. Sequencing used CD4+ T cells from PBMCs.

CDR3 bases: TGTGCCAGCAGCTTGTTTGGGACGAACTACGAGCAGTACTTC. Its translation is CASSLFGTNYEQYF. The V call is TRBV5-6, the J call TRBJ2-7; D tentatively fits TRBD1 or TRBD2 (5 bases each). V was shortened by 1 base and J by 3 bases, with 11 bases between the two germline ends. The V gene's germline CDR1 is SGHDT and CDR2 YYEEEE. CDR3 length equals 14 residues. Complete variable domain (other parts from reference TRBV5-6 and TRBJ2-7): DAGVTQSPTHLIKTRGQQVTLRCSPKSGHDTVSWYQQALGQGPQFIFQYYEEEERQRGNFPDRFSGHQFPNYSSELNVNALLLGDSALYLCASSLFGTNYEQYFGPGTRLTVT.